These 5 T cell receptor beta chains were all obtained from the same sample, sequenced in a study of human T cells and chemical hapten exposure. Time point reported: patch test 3, about 24 weeks after DPC sensitization. Treatment described: therapeutic diphenylcyclopropenone sensitization with weekly scalp DPC. A single record per CDR3 protein comes from TCRdb applying MiXCR to the RACE reads. The sample comprises tens of thousands of distinct CDR3 sequences, approximately 9.9% of which are singletons, and around 17% rests with the top ten. The material sequenced was whole blood, taken in connection with sensitization to the hapten diphenylcyclopropenone (DPC). Every receptor here comes from a woman aged 40 to 50 with alopecia areata. Some clones in this sample may be carry-over from other donors' samples.

V and J are TRBV9 and TRBJ2-2, with D possibly matching TRBD2 (5 bases). This CDR3 is built from 15 residues. Trimming shortened V by 3 bases and J by 0 bases, and 9 bases separated the two germline ends. Germline V gives CDR1 SGDLS, CDR2 YYNGEE. CDR3 nucleotide sequence: TGTGCCAGCAGCGAAACTAGTTCGAACACCGGGGAGCTGTTTTTT. It encodes CASSETSSNTGELFF.

This clonotype occurred a few times. This rearrangement joins TRBV11-2 to TRBJ2-3, with 11 bases matching TRBD2. Germline values: CDR1 SGHAT, CDR2 FQNNGV. Trimming took 3 bases from V and 3 from J; bases not matched to a gene: 5. The CDR3 sequence is 16 residues long. Here the CDR3 reads CASSFRTSGGTDTQYF. In DNA form, the CDR3 reads TGTGCCAGCAGCTTTAGAACTAGCGGGGGAACAGATACGCAGTATTTT.

The chain employs TRBV12-3 or TRBV12-4 and TRBJ2-1; 10 bases align to TRBD1. The CDR3 is made up of 15 amino acids. V was clipped by 4 bases and J by 7 bases; unmatched bases: 7. CDR3 sequence: CASSSATGGHNEQFF. CDR3 DNA sequence: TGTGCCAGCAGTTCCGCGACAGGGGGCCATAATGAGCAGTTCTTC.

At least ten counts were recorded for this clonotype. The CDR3 DNA follows: TGCAGTGGAAGGGAGAGCGGAAACACCATATATTTT. Protein product: CSGRESGNTIYF. The chain couples TRBV20-1 to TRBJ1-3; D remains ambiguous. V was clipped by 7 bases and J by 4 bases, with 11 bases between them. This CDR3 comprises 12 residues. Germline V lookup: CDR1 DFQATT, CDR2 SNEGSKA (reference sequence).

Many counts were recorded for this clonotype. The chain is built from TRBV12-3 or TRBV12-4 and TRBJ2-2, with 8 bases aligning to TRBD2. The CDR3 runs to 15 residues. V dropped 1 base and J dropped 5; count of bases not matched to a gene: 3. The CDR3 is CASSLVVAGTGELFF. The CDR3 region has the DNA TGTGCCAGCAGTTTAGTGGTAGCGGGGACCGGGGAGCTGTTTTTT.